Listed below are T cell receptor beta chains from one sample, sequenced in a study of regulatory T cells in long-lasting Graves disease. TCRdb recomputed calls from the multiplex PCR reads with MiXCR, one row per CDR3 protein. Of approximately 480,000 distinct CDR3 sequences detected, around 15% appear once; the ten largest clones hold 12%. Another study also made use of these data, one on T cells in Graves' hyperthyroidism and ophthalmopathy.

Sample: peripheral blood mononuclear cells (PBMCs), taken at new diagnosis, from a patient treated with antithyroid drugs. These receptor sequences come from a man aged 40-49 years with Graves disease. Both conserved end residues are part of each CDR3.

J gene | V gene | CDR3 protein
TRBJ2-3 | TRBV28 | CASNDNTDTQYF
TRBJ2-3 | TRBV11-2 | CASSLEYTDTQYF
TRBJ2-1 | TRBV20-1 | CSARDSFDGSYEQFF
TRBJ2-7 | TRBV30 | CAWQTSDRNYEQYF
TRBJ2-7 | TRBV7-6 | CASSLGKGGTYEQYF
TRBJ2-1 | TRBV15 | CATSSYMIGEGPHEQFF
TRBJ2-1 | TRBV12-3/TRBV12-4 | CASSLGDEQFF
TRBJ2-2 | TRBV20-1 | CSARWSGTGELFF
TRBJ2-4 | TRBV9 | CASSPSGGGRDGNIQYF
TRBJ2-1 | TRBV12-3/TRBV12-4 | CASLTAGASYNEQFF
NA | TRBV5-1 | CASSPGGGQETQYF
TRBJ1-5 | TRBV19 | CASSPLSTGGDSNQPQHF
TRBJ2-7 | TRBV18 | CASSPGGTSFYEQYF
TRBJ1-1 | TRBV2 | CASRAGALEAFF
TRBJ2-5 | TRBV7-9 | CASSLGVTGLETQYF
TRBJ1-6 | TRBV6-5 | CASSYTRTGNSPLHF
TRBJ2-7 | TRBV13 | CASSRLTGTGAPYEQYF
TRBJ1-3 | TRBV20-1 | CSARDLAAPGNTIYF
TRBJ2-7 | TRBV28 | CASSWAAYEQYF
TRBJ2-7 | TRBV28 | CASINDRGYEQYF
TRBJ2-7 | TRBV14 | CASSQEVIVSEQYF
TRBJ2-5 | TRBV12-3/TRBV12-4 | CASSPLQGAGTQYF
TRBJ2-2 | TRBV7-9 | CASSFGGRANTGELFF
TRBJ2-5 | TRBV5-8 | CASSLTSGIVTQYF
TRBJ1-2 | TRBV28 | CASRRGAPGYTF
TRBJ2-3 | TRBV7-9 | CASSLGFLRLDTQYF
TRBJ2-3 | TRBV24-1 | CATSDSSGRALDTQYF
TRBJ2-1 | TRBV27 | CASSLWTSPSSYNEQFF
TRBJ1-5 | TRBV6-1 | CASSDGGNQPQHF
TRBJ1-5 | TRBV15 | CATSRDSSNQPQHF
TRBJ1-2 | TRBV20-1 | CSAGAGRNYGYTF
TRBJ2-1 | TRBV15 | CATSTETDGSEQFF
TRBJ1-5 | TRBV2 | CASRSSGTAYNSNQPQHF
TRBJ2-7 | TRBV28 | CASSENRGKQYF
TRBJ1-5 | TRBV27 | CASSFGQGARQPQHF
TRBJ2-1 | TRBV2 | CATRREESSYNEQFF
TRBJ2-3 | TRBV6-1 | CASSVRRTGGTDTQYF
TRBJ2-1 | TRBV30 | CAWTPGLAYNEQFF
TRBJ1-4 | TRBV28 | CASSSQGGDEKLFF
TRBJ2-1 | TRBV29-1 | CSVPRSGDNEQFF
TRBJ1-1 | TRBV3-1 | CASSQEGGRAFF
TRBJ1-2 | TRBV5-1 | CASSPRDRGDYGYTF
TRBJ1-1 | TRBV11-2 | CASSLREGMNTEAFF
TRBJ2-1 | TRBV19 | CASSRPSGSHEQFF
TRBJ1-5 | TRBV6-1 | CASRTVPNSNQPQHF
TRBJ2-1 | TRBV20-1 | CSTQVGTSGSNEQFF